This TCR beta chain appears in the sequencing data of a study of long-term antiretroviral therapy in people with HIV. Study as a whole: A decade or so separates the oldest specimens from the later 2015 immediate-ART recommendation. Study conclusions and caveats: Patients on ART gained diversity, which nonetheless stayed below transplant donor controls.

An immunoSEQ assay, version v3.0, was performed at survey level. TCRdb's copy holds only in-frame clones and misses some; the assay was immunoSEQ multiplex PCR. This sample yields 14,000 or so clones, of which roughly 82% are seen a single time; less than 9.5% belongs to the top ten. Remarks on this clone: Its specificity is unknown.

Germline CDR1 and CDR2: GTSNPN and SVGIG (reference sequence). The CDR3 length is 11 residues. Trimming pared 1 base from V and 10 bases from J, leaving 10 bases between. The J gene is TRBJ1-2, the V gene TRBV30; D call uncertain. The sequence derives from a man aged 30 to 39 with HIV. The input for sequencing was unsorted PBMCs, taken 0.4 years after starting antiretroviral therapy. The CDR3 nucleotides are TGTGCCTGGAGTGCGGGCCCCGACTACACCTTC. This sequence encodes CAWSAGPDYTF.